A single sample gave rise to the 32 T cell receptor beta chains below, sequenced in a study of regulatory T cells in long-lasting Graves disease. Regarding time point: newly diagnosed GD, antithyroid drugs for less than 3 months. The authors made the TCR library using RNA they extracted from PBMCs. Arm-PCR with iRepertoire HTBI primers amplified the CDR3 regions for these TCR beta libraries. TCRdb reanalysed the multiplex PCR reads using MiXCR and keeps one entry per CDR3 protein. Of roughly 500,000 distinct CDR3 sequences listed, about 13% are singletons. In addition, the sample was reused for a study of T cells in Graves' hyperthyroidism and ophthalmopathy.

Sequencing used peripheral blood mononuclear cells (PBMCs), obtained at new diagnosis, from a patient treated with antithyroid drugs. The origin of the receptors is a young man with Graves disease.

This clonotype was detected ten times or more. The CDR3 reads CASSFGQEFYNEQFF. The DNA of the CDR3 is TGTGCCAGCAGTTTCGGACAGGAATTCTACAATGAGCAGTTCTTC. J is TRBJ2-1 and V is TRBV28, with TRBD1 matching over 7 bases. This CDR3 has 15 amino acids. Germline V lookup: CDR1 MDHEN, CDR2 SYDVKM. Trimming took 3 bases from V and 3 from J; bases not matched to a gene: 5.

There are many counts of this clonotype. The chain has TRBV19 and TRBJ1-1; D is uncertain. Germline CDR1 LNHDA, CDR2 SQIVND (reference sequence). This CDR3 has 17 amino acids. Trimming removed 5 bases from V and 3 bases from J, with 22 bases in between. The CDR3 spells CASSPWGKGRKDTEAFF. CDR3 DNA sequence: TGTGCCAGTAGTCCGTGGGGAAAGGGAAGGAAGGACACTGAAGCTTTCTTT.

This clonotype occurred many times. Written as DNA, the CDR3 is TGTGCCAGCAGCCAAGGTTGGAGACCCACGGAGAATGAGCAGTTCTTC. It yields the protein CASSQGWRPTENEQFF. V is TRBV3-1 and J is TRBJ2-1; D remains unclear. The CDR3 spans 16 residues. Trimming took 1 base from V and 7 from J, leaving 17 bases between them. Germline V gene lookup returns CDR1 LGHDT and CDR2 YNNKEL (reference sequence).

Comment on this clonotype: This likely traces to a read error, being one base from a far larger clone. V and J are TRBV7-2 and TRBJ2-5; D is perhaps TRBD2 (6 bases). Trimming left V 3 bases short and J 4 bases short, with 12 bases between. The CDR3 has 14 amino acids. Germline loops: CDR1 SGHTA, CDR2 FQGNSA. CDR3 residues: CASSLDGGGETQYF. The CDR3 nucleotides read TGTGCCAGCAGCTTGGACGGGGGAGGAGAGACCCAGTACTTC. The complete variable domain, with remaining parts taken from reference TRBV7-2 and TRBJ2-5, reads GAGVSQSPSNKVTEKGKDVELRCDPISGHTALYWYRQSLGQGLEFLIYFQGNSAPDKSGLPSDRFSAERTGGSVSTLTIQRTQQEDSAVYLCASSLDGGGETQYFGPGTRLLVL.

This clonotype showed up many times. The J gene is TRBJ2-2, the V gene TRBV19, with D possibly being TRBD2 (5 bases). CDR1 and CDR2 (germline): LNHDA, SQIVND (reference sequence). Trimming cost V 5 bases and J 6 bases, with 34 bases left between them. This CDR3 contains 21 residues. The CDR3 loop reads CASSVLGYPTLRVRYSGELFF. For the CDR3, the DNA is TGTGCCAGTAGTGTACTAGGCTACCCGACCCTGAGGGTGCGTTATTCCGGGGAGCTGTTTTTT. The entire variable domain, with the rest obtained from reference TRBV19 and TRBJ2-2, is as follows: DGGITQSPKYLFRKEGQNVTLSCEQNLNHDAMYWYRQDPGQGLRLIYYSQIVNDFQKGDIAEGYSVSREKKESFPLTVTSAQKNPTAFYLCASSVLGYPTLRVRYSGELFFGEGSRLTVL.

This clonotype has just a few counts. The chain combines TRBV24-1 with TRBJ2-1, with 10 bases aligning to TRBD2. V was clipped by 2 bases and J by 8 bases; unmatched bases: 11. The CDR3 sequence is 17 residues long. Looked up from germline, CDR1 is KGHDR and CDR2 is SFDVKD. CDR3 sequence: CATSDSGLAAKIYEQFF. DNA for the CDR3: TGTGCCACCAGTGATTCCGGACTAGCGGCGAAAATTTATGAGCAGTTCTTC.

The rearrangement uses TRBV12-3 or TRBV12-4 and TRBJ2-1; the match to TRBD2 covers 10 bases. This CDR3 has 16 amino acids. With V trimmed by 6 bases and J by 7 bases, 12 bases remained unmatched. The CDR3 here is CASRPGTSVLSNEQFF. CDR3 nucleotides: TGTGCCAGCAGACCCGGGACTAGCGTACTATCAAATGAGCAGTTCTTC.

This chain joins TRBV10-3 and TRBJ1-5; TRBD1 is a possible D gene (6 bases). The CDR3 runs to 15 residues. The germline gives CDR1 ENHRY, CDR2 SYGVKD. Trimming left V 3 bases short and J 1 base short, with 10 bases between. The CDR3 DNA reads TGTGCCATCAGTGACCAGGGGCCGAGCAATCAGCCCCAGCATTTT. Amino acid sequence: CAISDQGPSNQPQHF.

This clonotype was counted at least ten times. This chain connects TRBV20-1 to TRBJ1-1, with unresolved D. CDR3 length equals 12 residues. V was shortened by 6 bases and J by 1 base, with 9 bases between the two germline ends. Germline loops: CDR1 DFQATT, CDR2 SNEGSKA (reference sequence). CDR3 coding DNA: TGCAGTGCGGAAGGGAGGAACACTGAAGCTTTCTTT. It is translated as CSAEGRNTEAFF.

The chain uses TRBV3-1 and TRBJ2-6, with a tentative D call TRBD2 (5 bases). From germline, CDR1 is LGHDT and CDR2 YNNKEL (reference sequence). This CDR3 is 15 amino acids long. V was trimmed by 10 bases and J by 0 bases, leaving 13 bases between them. This CDR3 is CATSDGNSGANVLTF. In DNA form, the CDR3 reads TGTGCCACCTCGGACGGGAACTCTGGGGCCAACGTCCTGACTTTC.

The table lists this clonotype with many counts. The V call is TRBV5-5, the J call TRBJ2-3, with D perhaps TRBD1 (6 bases). The CDR3 is 17 residues long. V lost 7 bases to trimming and J lost 10 bases, with 31 bases between them. Germline CDR1 and CDR2: SGHKS and YYEKEE (reference sequence). The CDR3 DNA reads as TGTGCCAGCCGTCTTGTGGGGAAGGGACAACGGATAGTCGCGCAGTATTTT. As protein: CASRLVGKGQRIVAQYF.

The chain carries TRBV20-1 and TRBJ2-7; D perhaps matches TRBD2 (6 bases). This CDR3 region has 13 residues. Germline V gene data show CDR1 as DFQATT and CDR2 as SNEGSKA (reference sequence). Deletions cut 4 bases from V and 2 bases from J, with 12 bases between. CDR3 in DNA: TGCAGTGCTATGAGGGACTCGCCCTACGAGCAGTACTTC. Translation gives CSAMRDSPYEQYF.

With respect to this clonotype: Sequence at one end of the junction differs from germline and may be a read error. V gene TRBV27 combines with J gene TRBJ2-7; tentatively, D is TRBD1 or TRBD2 (5 bases each). The germline V gene has CDR1 MNHEY and CDR2 SMNVEV (reference sequence). The CDR3 has 13 residues. The CDR3, as DNA: TGTGCCAGCAGTCTGGGGACCGTCGGCGAGCTGTACTTC. Its translation: CASSLGTVGELYF.

This clonotype was observed many times. The chain couples TRBV9 to TRBJ1-1; D call uncertain. Germline assignment: CDR1 SGDLS and CDR2 YYNGEE. This CDR3 region has 14 residues. V was clipped by 3 bases and J by 3 bases, with 12 bases between them. CDR3 in DNA: TGTGCCAGCAGCGCCCCCCCTCAGTACACTGAAGCTTTCTTT. Translation: CASSAPPQYTEAFF.

With regard to this clonotype: The junction differs from germline at one of its ends, possibly a read error. The rearrangement uses TRBV9 and TRBJ2-3, with 7 bases that match TRBD2. The end of the DNA fits TRBJ2-5 better, so the J call may be wrong. This CDR3 has 13 amino acids. Germline V gene data show CDR1 as SGDLS and CDR2 as YYNGEE. The CDR3 loop reads CASGVEGRATQYF. The DNA of the CDR3 is TGTGCCAGCGGCGTAGAAGGGAGGGCGACCCAGTACTTC.

This clonotype has just a few counts. The V and J genes are TRBV7-9 and TRBJ1-3; D gene unclear. The V gene lost 4 bases and the J gene lost 4 bases, with 5 bases spanning the gap. Germline values: CDR1 SEHNR, CDR2 FQNEAQ (reference sequence). The CDR3 is made up of 12 amino acids. The CDR3: CASSWAGNTIYF. The CDR3 region has the DNA TGTGCCAGCAGCTGGGCAGGAAACACCATATATTTT.

As to this clonotype: This may arise from a read error, as a much more abundant clone is one base away. The chain has TRBV12-3 or TRBV12-4 and TRBJ1-2; D gene ambiguous. The CDR3 runs 15 residues. CDR3 amino acids: CASSLIIGGNYCYTF. CDR3 in DNA: TGTGCCAGCAGTTTAATCATCGGCGGCAACTATTGCTACACCTTC.

This clonotype appeared many times. The chain joins TRBV6-5 to TRBJ2-5; the D gene could be TRBD1 or TRBD2 (6 bases each). Germline V gene data show CDR1 as MNHEY and CDR2 as SVGAGI. V lost 0 bases and J 3 bases, leaving 11 bases between the germline ends. The CDR3 runs 15 residues. In DNA form, the CDR3 reads TGTGCCAGCAGTTACTCGGGGGGCCGGGAAGAGACCCAGTACTTC. Its protein product is CASSYSGGREETQYF.

The rearrangement links TRBV27 to TRBJ2-7; the D gene is possibly TRBD1 (5 bases). Looked up from germline, CDR1 is MNHEY and CDR2 is SMNVEV (reference sequence). V was clipped by 7 bases and J by 6 bases, with 10 bases between them. The CDR3 is 11 amino acids. CDR3 loop: CASKGVGEQYF. CDR3 nucleotides: TGTGCCAGCAAAGGGGTGGGCGAGCAGTACTTC.

The V gene is TRBV30, the J gene TRBJ2-3, with TRBD2 matching 10 bases. After removal of 7 bases from V and 4 bases from J, the junction contained 8 bases not matched to a gene. CDR1 GTSNPN and CDR2 SVGIG come from the germline V gene (reference sequence). The CDR3 runs to 14 residues. The CDR3 is CAYQLAGIADTQYF. The DNA for the CDR3 is TGTGCCTACCAACTAGCGGGAATAGCAGATACGCAGTATTTT.

This clonotype was counted at least ten times. V usage is TRBV12-5 and J usage is TRBJ2-1; D unclear. The V and J ends lost 0 bases and 9 bases respectively, with 15 bases between them. This CDR3 spans 15 amino acids. Germline V lookup: CDR1 LGHNT, CDR2 FRNRAP. The CDR3 loop is CASGLVPLLFFEQFF. The CDR3 DNA reads TGTGCTAGTGGTTTGGTACCCCTATTGTTCTTTGAGCAGTTCTTC. Full variable domain (remainder filled in from reference TRBV12-5 and TRBJ2-1): DARVTQTPRHKVTEMGQEVTMRCQPILGHNTVFWYRQTMMQGLELLAYFRNRAPLDDSGMPKDRFSAEMPDATLATLKIQPSEPRDSAVYFCASGLVPLLFFEQFFGPGTRLTVL.

V usage is TRBV19 and J usage is TRBJ1-1; 10 bases align to TRBD1. The length of the CDR3 is 16 residues. Per germline, CDR1 LNHDA and CDR2 SQIVND (reference sequence). The trim removed 4 bases at V and 1 base at J, leaving 6 bases unmatched. This chain's CDR3 is CASSTGTGAGNTEAFF. CDR3 sequence (DNA): TGTGCCAGTAGTACCGGGACAGGGGCCGGGAACACTGAAGCTTTCTTT.

This clonotype was seen a few times. The chain has TRBV28 and TRBJ2-3; the D is unclear. V was cut by 3 bases and J by 2 bases, with 12 bases left in between. This CDR3 is built from 15 residues. Germline V gene lookup returns CDR1 MDHEN and CDR2 SYDVKM. CDR3 bases: TGTGCCAGCAGTTTTATTCGACGATACACAGATACGCAGTATTTT. The encoded protein is CASSFIRRYTDTQYF. The full variable domain, in which reference TRBV28 and TRBJ2-3 provide the parts outside the CDR3, is DVKVTQSSRYLVKRTGEKVFLECVQDMDHENMFWYRQDPGLGLRLIYFSYDVKMKEKGDIPEGYSVSREKKERFSLILESASTNQTSMYLCASSFIRRYTDTQYFGPGTRLTVL.

This clonotype appeared many times. The genes are TRBV2 and TRBJ2-7; the match to TRBD1 covers 8 bases. The V and J ends lost 4 bases and 2 bases, in that order; junction bases with no gene match: 4. CDR3 length: 14 amino acids. In germline, CDR1 is SNHLY, CDR2 FYNNEI. The DNA of the CDR3 is TGTGCCAGCAGTGGACAGGGGATGGCCTACGAGCAGTACTTC. Protein sequence: CASSGQGMAYEQYF. The entire variable domain, with the rest obtained from reference TRBV2 and TRBJ2-7, is as follows: EPEVTQTPSHQVTQMGQEVILRCVPISNHLYFYWYRQILGQKVEFLVSFYNNEISEKSEIFDDQFSVERPDGSNFTLKIRSTKLEDSAMYFCASSGQGMAYEQYFGPGTRLTVT.

The chain is built from TRBV15 and TRBJ2-7; TRBD2 aligns across 12 bases. Losses at the gene ends were 1 base for V and 3 bases for J; bases not matched to a gene: 7. The CDR3 totals 17 residues. CDR1 and CDR2 (germline): LNHNV, YYDKDF (reference sequence). The CDR3 sequence: CATSRGGLAGFSYEQYF. The CDR3 nucleotides are TGTGCCACCAGCAGAGGGGGACTAGCGGGTTTCAGCTACGAGCAGTACTTC.

This clonotype was seen ten or more times. The V call is TRBV12-3 or TRBV12-4, the J call TRBJ2-7; D might be TRBD1 (6 bases). This CDR3 spans 13 amino acids. Trimming pared 2 bases from V and 5 bases from J, leaving 10 bases between. The CDR3 protein is CASSLQGRHEQYF. The CDR3 DNA sequence: TGTGCCAGCAGTTTACAGGGGCGACACGAGCAGTACTTC.

V usage is TRBV6-4 and J usage is TRBJ2-2; D may match TRBD1 or TRBD2 (5 bases each). CDR1 MRHNA and CDR2 SNTAGT come from the germline V gene. The V end was cut by 6 bases, the J end by 0 bases, with 14 bases between. The CDR3 has 16 amino acids. The CDR3 protein is CASSEGQWANTGELFF. The CDR3, as DNA: TGTGCCAGCAGCGAGGGGCAGTGGGCGAACACCGGGGAGCTGTTTTTT.

With regard to this clonotype: A much more abundant neighbour one base away suggests this may be a read error. The V gene is TRBV10-3, the J gene TRBJ2-7, with D tentatively TRBD1 or TRBD2 (5 bases each). Germline V CDR1 and CDR2: ENHRY, SYGVKD. CDR3 length: 15 residues. Trimming left V 0 bases short and J 3 bases short, with 12 bases between. The chain's CDR3 is CAISESGDGGYEQYF. For the CDR3, the DNA is TGTGCCATCAGTGAGTCAGGGGACGGAGGCTACGAGCAGTACTTC.

To note about this clonotype: With a much larger clone just one base away, this may be a read error. This sequence joins TRBV18 and TRBJ2-1; D remains ambiguous. The CDR3 is 13 amino acids. Between the trimmed V and J ends, which lost 8 bases and 2 bases, there was a span of 10 bases. The germline gives CDR1 KGHSH, CDR2 LQKENI. Here the CDR3 reads CASPGGAYNEQFF. The CDR3 region has the DNA TGTGCCAGCCCCGGTGGGGCCTACAATGAGCAGTTCTTC.

The J gene is TRBJ1-6, the V gene TRBV12-3 or TRBV12-4; possibly TRBD1 for D (5 bases). This CDR3 is 14 amino acids long. The V end was cut by 3 bases, the J end by 5 bases, with 8 bases between. The CDR3 DNA follows: TGTGCCAGCAGTTTGGGGGGGGATAATTCACCCCTCCACTTT. It specifies CASSLGGDNSPLHF.

Many counts were recorded for this clonotype. The chain has TRBV27 and TRBJ2-3; tentatively, D is TRBD2 (6 bases). The length of the CDR3 is 14 residues. V was trimmed by 2 bases and J by 5 bases, leaving 11 bases between them. Germline CDR1 is MNHEY and CDR2 is SMNVEV (reference sequence). The chain's CDR3 is CASSLGIGGDTQYF. CDR3 nucleotide sequence: TGTGCCAGCAGTTTAGGAATCGGGGGAGATACGCAGTATTTT.

This clonotype was seen repeatedly, ten times or more. The rearrangement uses TRBV20-1 and TRBJ1-5; D is unresolved. Trimming took 2 bases from V and 2 from J, leaving 25 bases between them. Germline V gives CDR1 DFQATT, CDR2 SNEGSKA (reference sequence). CDR3 length: 19 amino acids. Here the CDR3 reads CSARPVAGPTYLGNQPQHF. DNA for the CDR3: TGCAGTGCTAGACCTGTTGCCGGGCCAACGTACCTTGGCAATCAGCCCCAGCATTTT.